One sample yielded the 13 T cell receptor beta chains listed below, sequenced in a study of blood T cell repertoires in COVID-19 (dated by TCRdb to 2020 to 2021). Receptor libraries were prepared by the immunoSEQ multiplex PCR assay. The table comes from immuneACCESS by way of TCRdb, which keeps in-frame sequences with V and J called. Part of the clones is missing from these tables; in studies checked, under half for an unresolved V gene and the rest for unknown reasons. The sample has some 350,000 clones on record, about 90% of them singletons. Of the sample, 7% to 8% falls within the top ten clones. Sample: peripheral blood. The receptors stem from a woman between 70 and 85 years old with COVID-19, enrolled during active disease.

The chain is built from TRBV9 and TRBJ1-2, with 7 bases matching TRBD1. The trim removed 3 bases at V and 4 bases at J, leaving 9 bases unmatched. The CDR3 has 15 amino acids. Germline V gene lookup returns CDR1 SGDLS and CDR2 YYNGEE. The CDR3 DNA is TGTGCCAGCAGCGGTTTGCAGGGGGTATCCTATGGCTACACCTTC. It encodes CASSGLQGVSYGYTF.

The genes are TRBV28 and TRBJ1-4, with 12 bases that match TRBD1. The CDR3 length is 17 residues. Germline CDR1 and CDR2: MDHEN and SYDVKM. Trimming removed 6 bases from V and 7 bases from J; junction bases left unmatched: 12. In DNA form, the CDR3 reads TGTGCCAGCAGAACCAGCGGGACAGGGGGCATTGTTGAAAAACTGTTTTTT. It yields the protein CASRTSGTGGIVEKLFF.

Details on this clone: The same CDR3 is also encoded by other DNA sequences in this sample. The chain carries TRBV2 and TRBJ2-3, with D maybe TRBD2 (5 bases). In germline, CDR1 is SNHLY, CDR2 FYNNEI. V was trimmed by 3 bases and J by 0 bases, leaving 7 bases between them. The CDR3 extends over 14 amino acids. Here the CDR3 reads CASSERGSTDTQYF. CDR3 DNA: TGTGCCAGCAGTGAGCGAGGGAGCACAGATACGCAGTATTTT.

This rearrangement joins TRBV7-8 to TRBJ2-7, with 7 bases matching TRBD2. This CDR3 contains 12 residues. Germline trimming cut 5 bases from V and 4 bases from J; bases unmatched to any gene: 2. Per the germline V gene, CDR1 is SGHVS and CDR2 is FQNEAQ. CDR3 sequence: CASSPGGYEQYF. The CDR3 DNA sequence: TGTGCCAGCAGCCCGGGAGGTTACGAGCAGTACTTC.

The CDR3 sequence is CAISGQQLGVEQFF. Written as DNA, the CDR3 is TGTGCCATCAGTGGTCAACAGCTCGGGGTTGAGCAGTTCTTC. The chain has TRBV10-3 and TRBJ2-1; the D gene is possibly TRBD2 (5 bases). Germline V lookup: CDR1 ENHRY, CDR2 SYGVKD. Trimming stripped 4 bases from V and 9 bases from J, with 16 bases between. The CDR3 extends over 14 amino acids.

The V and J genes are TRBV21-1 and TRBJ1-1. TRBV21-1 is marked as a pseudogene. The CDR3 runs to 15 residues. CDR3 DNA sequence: TGTGCCAGCAGCAATCTAGTCGGGAGGGACACTGAAGCTTTCTTT. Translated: CASSNLVGRDTEAFF.

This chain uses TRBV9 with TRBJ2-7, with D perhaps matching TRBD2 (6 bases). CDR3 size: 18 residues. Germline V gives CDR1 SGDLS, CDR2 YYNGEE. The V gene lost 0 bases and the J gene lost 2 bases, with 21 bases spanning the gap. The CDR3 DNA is TGTGCCAGCAGCGTAGCCGCGTCGCCTGGGACTGGGGCCTACGAGCAGTACTTC. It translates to CASSVAASPGTGAYEQYF. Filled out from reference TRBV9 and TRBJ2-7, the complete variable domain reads DSGVTQTPKHLITATGQRVTLRCSPRSGDLSVYWYQQSLDQGLQFLIQYYNGEERAKGNILERFSAQQFPDLHSELNLSSLELGDSALYFCASSVAASPGTGAYEQYFGPGTRLTVT.

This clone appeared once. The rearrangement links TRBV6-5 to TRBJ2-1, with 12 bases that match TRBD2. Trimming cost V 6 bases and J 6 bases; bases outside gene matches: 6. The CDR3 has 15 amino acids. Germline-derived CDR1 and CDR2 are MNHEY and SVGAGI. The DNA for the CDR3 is TGTGCCAGCAGCTTTGGACTAGCGGGGATCAATGAGCAGTTCTTC. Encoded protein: CASSFGLAGINEQFF.

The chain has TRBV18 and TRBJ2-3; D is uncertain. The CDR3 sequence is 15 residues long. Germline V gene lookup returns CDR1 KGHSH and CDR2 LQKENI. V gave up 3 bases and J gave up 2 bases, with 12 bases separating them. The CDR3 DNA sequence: TGTGCCAGCTCACCGAATAAATTGGCCACAGATACGCAGTATTTT. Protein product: CASSPNKLATDTQYF.

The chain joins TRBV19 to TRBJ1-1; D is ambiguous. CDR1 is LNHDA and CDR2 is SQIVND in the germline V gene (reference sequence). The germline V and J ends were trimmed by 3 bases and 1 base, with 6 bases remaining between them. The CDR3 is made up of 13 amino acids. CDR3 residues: CASSMFGNTEAFF. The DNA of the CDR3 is TGTGCCAGTAGTATGTTCGGGAACACTGAAGCTTTCTTT.

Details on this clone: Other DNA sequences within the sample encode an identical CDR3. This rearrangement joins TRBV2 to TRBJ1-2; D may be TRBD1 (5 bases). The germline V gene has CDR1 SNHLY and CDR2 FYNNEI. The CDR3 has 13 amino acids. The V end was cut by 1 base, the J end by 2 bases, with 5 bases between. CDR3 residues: CASSEGQNYGYTF. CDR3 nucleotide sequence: TGTGCCAGCAGTGAAGGACAGAACTATGGCTACACCTTC.

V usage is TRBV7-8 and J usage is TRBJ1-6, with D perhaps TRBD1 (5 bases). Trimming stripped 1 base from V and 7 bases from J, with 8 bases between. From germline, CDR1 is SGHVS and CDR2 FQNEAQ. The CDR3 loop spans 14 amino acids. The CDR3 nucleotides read TGTGCCAGCAGCTTAGTCTCAGGGAATTCACCCCTCCACTTT. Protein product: CASSLVSGNSPLHF.

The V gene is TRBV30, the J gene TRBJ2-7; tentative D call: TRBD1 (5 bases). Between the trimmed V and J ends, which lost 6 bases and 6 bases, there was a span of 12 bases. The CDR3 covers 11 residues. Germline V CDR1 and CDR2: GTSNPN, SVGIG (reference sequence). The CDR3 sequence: CACASGSEQYF. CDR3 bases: TGTGCCTGCGCCTCAGGGTCCGAGCAGTACTTC.